The TCR beta chain described here comes from a study of Ad26.COV2.S vaccination and SARS-CoV-2 variants. The study's findings and limits: Spike-specific responses of CD8+ and CD4+ T cells were reported to display substantial breadth after vaccination.

Treatment noted: approximately 18 received Ad26.COV2.S at low or high dose, single or two shots; roughly 5 received placebo; per-sample allocation not given. Samples came from day 63 after the first vaccine or placebo injection. The assay was immunoSEQ multiplex PCR, and TCRdb's table has in-frame clones only and misses some. The repertoire holds 400,000 to 450,000 clones, 75% to 95% seen once, with 10% to 15% in the top ten. Details on this clone: Its antigen is unidentified.

The length of the CDR3 is 14 residues. Trimming left V 4 bases short and J 8 bases short, with 14 bases between. Germline V lookup: CDR1 KGHDR, CDR2 SFDVKD. The J gene is TRBJ2-1, the V gene TRBV24-1; D possibly uses TRBD1 or TRBD2 (5 bases each). Sequences were derived from peripheral blood, sampled in a trial of Ad26.COV2.S vaccine versus placebo. The TCR comes from a person aged 18-60 years who received the Ad26.COV2.S COVID-19 vaccine or a placebo. DNA for the CDR3: TGTGCCACCAGTGAACCCTCTAGGGACCATGAGCAGTTCTTC. As protein: CATSEPSRDHEQFF.